This T cell receptor beta chain was identified during a study of shared clonotypes between healthy human individuals. Study-level background: There were three CD4 naive, three CD4 memory, two CD8 naive and one CD8 memory plates per donor.

The genomic DNA of each subset was split evenly across several immunoSEQ plates. Measured with immunoSEQ multiplex PCR; TCRdb has only the in-frame clones, and not every one. The sample includes around 2,000,000 clones, 85% to 95% of them seen just once. Worth noting for this clone: Its antigen is currently unknown. This specimen includes other DNA sequences encoding the same CDR3.

CD45RO negativity and positive selection for CCR7 defined naive CD8 cells, a population that excluded terminally differentiated effector memory CD45RA+ cells. Study observations and caveats: Some naive CD4 clonotypes, roughly 5%, turned up in common across several donors.

CDR3 length equals 14 residues. The V gene's germline CDR1 is MNHEY and CDR2 SMNVEV (reference sequence). The V end was cut by 0 bases, the J end by 5 bases, with 10 bases between. This sequence joins TRBV27 and TRBJ1-1, with D perhaps TRBD1 (5 bases). This receptor was taken from a man younger than 30 in good health. Some clones in this sample may be carry-over from other donors' samples. Material for sequencing was naive CD8+ T cells from PBMCs. The chain's CDR3 is CASSLSRGGTEAFF. The DNA for the CDR3 is TGTGCCAGCAGTTTATCGAGGGGAGGGACTGAAGCTTTCTTT.